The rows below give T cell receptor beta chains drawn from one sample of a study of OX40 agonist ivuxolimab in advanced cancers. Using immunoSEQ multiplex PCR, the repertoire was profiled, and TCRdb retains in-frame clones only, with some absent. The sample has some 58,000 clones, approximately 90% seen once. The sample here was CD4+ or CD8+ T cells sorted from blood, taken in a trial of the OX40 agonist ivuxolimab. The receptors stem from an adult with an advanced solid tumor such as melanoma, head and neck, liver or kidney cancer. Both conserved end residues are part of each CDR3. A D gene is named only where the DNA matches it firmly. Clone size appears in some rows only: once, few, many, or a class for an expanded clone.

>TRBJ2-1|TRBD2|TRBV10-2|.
CASRLAGGQYNEQFF
TGCGCCAGCAGACTAGCGGGAGGCCAGTACAATGAGCAGTTCTTC
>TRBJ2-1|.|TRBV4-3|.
CASSQVGGSYNEQFF
TGCGCCAGCAGCCAAGTTGGGGGGTCCTACAATGAGCAGTTCTTC
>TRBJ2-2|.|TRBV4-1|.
CASSRSPPGATGELFF
TGCGCCAGCAGCCGATCCCCCCCAGGCGCCACCGGGGAGCTGTTTTTT
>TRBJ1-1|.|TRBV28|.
CASSPGGTLRAWGAFF
TGTGCCAGCAGTCCGGGTGGGACCCTCCGGGCTTGGGGAGCTTTCTTT
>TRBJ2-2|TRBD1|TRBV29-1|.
CSVRQGVQDFNTGELFF
TGCAGCGTACGACAGGGGGTCCAAGATTTCAACACCGGGGAGCTGTTTTTT
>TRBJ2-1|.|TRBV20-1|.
CSARDENEQFF
TGCAGTGCTAGAGATGAGAATGAGCAGTTCTTC
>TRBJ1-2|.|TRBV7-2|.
CASSPKGGGGDGYTF
TGTGCCAGCAGCCCCAAAGGTGGCGGAGGGGATGGCTACACCTTC
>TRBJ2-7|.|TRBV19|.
CASSMDSGGVGEQYF
TGTGCCAGTAGTATGGACAGTGGCGGGGTTGGCGAGCAGTACTTC
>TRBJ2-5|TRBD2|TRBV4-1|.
CASSQPTSGGQETQYF
TGCGCCAGCAGCCAACCGACTAGCGGGGGGCAAGAGACCCAGTACTTC
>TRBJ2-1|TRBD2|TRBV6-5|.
CASSQGGTNQFF
TGTGCCAGCAGCCAGGGCGGGACTAACCAGTTCTTC
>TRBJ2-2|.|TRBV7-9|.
CASSPGTPNTGELFF
TGTGCCAGCAGCCCCGGGACACCGAACACCGGGGAGCTGTTTTTT
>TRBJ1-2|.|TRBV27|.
CASSYRANYGYTF
TGTGCCAGCAGTTACAGGGCTAACTATGGCTACACCTTC
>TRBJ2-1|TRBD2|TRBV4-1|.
CASSQETLAGLHEQFF
TGCGCCAGCAGCCAAGAAACGCTAGCGGGATTGCATGAGCAGTTCTTC
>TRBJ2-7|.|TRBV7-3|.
CASSLSDVSEQYF
TGTGCCAGCAGCTTAAGCGATGTAAGCGAGCAGTACTTC
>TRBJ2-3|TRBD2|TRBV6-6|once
CATRDGSSGTTDTQYF
TGTGCCACCCGAGACGGTTCTAGCGGGACCACAGATACGCAGTATTTT
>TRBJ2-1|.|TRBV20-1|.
CSAPKDRDQFF
TGCAGTGCCCCGAAGGACCGGGACCAGTTCTTC
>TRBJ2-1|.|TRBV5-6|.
CASREPGRGNEQFF
TGTGCCAGCAGGGAACCGGGGCGTGGCAATGAGCAGTTCTTC
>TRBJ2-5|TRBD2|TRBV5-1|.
CASSLRVTSGQETQYF
TGCGCCAGCAGCTTGAGAGTGACTAGCGGTCAAGAGACCCAGTACTTC
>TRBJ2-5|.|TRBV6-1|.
CASSEAPLSETQYF
TGTGCCAGCAGTGAAGCGCCTCTCTCAGAGACCCAGTACTTC
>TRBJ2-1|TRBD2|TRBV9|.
CASSVDSSGSVSYNEQFF
TGTGCCAGCAGCGTAGACAGTAGCGGGAGTGTCTCCTACAATGAGCAGTTCTTC
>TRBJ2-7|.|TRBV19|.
CASRSGSEGSYEQYF
TGTGCCAGTAGATCGGGGTCAGAAGGCTCCTACGAGCAGTACTTC
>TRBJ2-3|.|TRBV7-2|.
CASSSRSGSSTDTQYF
TGTGCCAGCAGCTCCCGGAGCGGGTCTAGCACAGATACGCAGTATTTT
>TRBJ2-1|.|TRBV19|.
CASSIGPKSGGYNEQFF
TGTGCCAGTAGTATAGGTCCAAAGAGTGGGGGGTACAATGAGCAGTTCTTC
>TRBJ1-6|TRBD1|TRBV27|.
CASSLYRGRDSPLHF
TGTGCCAGCAGTTTATACAGGGGTCGGGATTCACCCCTCCACTTT
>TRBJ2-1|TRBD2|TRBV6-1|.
CASTQQRGYNEQFF
TGTGCCAGCACGCAGCAGCGGGGCTACAATGAGCAGTTCTTC
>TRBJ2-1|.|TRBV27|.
CASNSNSAAEQFF
TGTGCCAGCAACAGCAACAGCGCAGCCGAGCAGTTCTTC
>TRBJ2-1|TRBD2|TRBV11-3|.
CASSLLAGGNNEQFF
TGTGCCAGCAGCTTATTAGCGGGAGGGAACAATGAGCAGTTCTTC
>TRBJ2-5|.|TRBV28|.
CASSPRFSRETQYF
TGTGCCAGCAGCCCCAGGTTCAGTAGAGAGACCCAGTACTTC
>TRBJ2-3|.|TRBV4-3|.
CASSQEAQGSDTQYF
TGCGCCAGCAGCCAAGAAGCACAGGGTTCGGATACGCAGTATTTT
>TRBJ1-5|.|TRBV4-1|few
CASSQQGLSNQPQHF
TGCGCCAGCAGCCAACAGGGGCTTAGCAATCAGCCCCAGCATTTT
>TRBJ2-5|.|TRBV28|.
CASLGGRVGETQYF
TGTGCCAGCCTCGGGGGGCGGGTAGGAGAGACCCAGTACTTC
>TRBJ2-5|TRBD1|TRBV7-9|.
CASSLGQGMAETQYF
TGTGCCAGCAGCTTGGGACAGGGGATGGCAGAGACCCAGTACTTC
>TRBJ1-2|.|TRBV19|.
CASSIGGAGTTYGYTF
TGTGCCAGTAGTATAGGAGGCGCAGGGACAACTTATGGCTACACCTTC
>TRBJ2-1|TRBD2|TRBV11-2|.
CASSLRLAGYNEQFF
TGTGCCAGCAGCTTACGACTAGCGGGATACAATGAGCAGTTCTTC
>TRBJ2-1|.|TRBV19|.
CASSPAEDNEQFF
TGTGCCAGCAGCCCTGCGGAGGACAATGAGCAGTTCTTC
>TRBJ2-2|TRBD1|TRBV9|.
CASRKGANTGELFF
TGTGCCAGCAGGAAGGGGGCTAACACCGGGGAGCTGTTTTTT
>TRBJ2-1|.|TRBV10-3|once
CAIRGGLSEQFF
TGTGCCATCAGGGGCGGACTGTCTGAGCAGTTCTTC
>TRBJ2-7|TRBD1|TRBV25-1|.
CASSTSRDRVLGEQYF
TGTGCCAGCAGCACAAGCCGGGACAGGGTTCTGGGCGAGCAGTACTTC
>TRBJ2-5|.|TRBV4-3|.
CASSQDRAGLTQYF
TGCGCCAGCAGCCAAGATAGGGCAGGGTTGACCCAGTACTTC
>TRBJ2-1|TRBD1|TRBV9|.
CASSEDRPSSYNEQFF
TGTGCCAGCAGCGAGGACAGGCCTAGCTCCTACAATGAGCAGTTCTTC
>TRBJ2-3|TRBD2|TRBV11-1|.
CASSIEAGMNTDTQYF
TGTGCCAGCAGCATAGAAGCGGGAATGAACACAGATACGCAGTATTTT
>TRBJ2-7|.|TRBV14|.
CASSQDATYEQYF
TGTGCCAGCAGCCAGGACGCCACCTACGAGCAGTACTTC
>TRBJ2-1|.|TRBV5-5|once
CASSFTMRDNEQFF
TGTGCCAGCAGCTTTACTATGAGGGATAACGAGCAGTTCTTC
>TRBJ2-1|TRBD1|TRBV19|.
CASSIPGQGKNEQFF
TGTGCCAGTAGTATCCCGGGACAGGGAAAGAATGAGCAGTTCTTC
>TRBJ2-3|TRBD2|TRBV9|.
CASSPRVAGKVGDTQYF
TGTGCCAGCAGCCCCCGGGTAGCGGGAAAGGTTGGAGATACGCAGTATTTT
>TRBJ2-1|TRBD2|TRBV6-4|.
CASAPGGGLAGLPAAGEQFF
TGTGCCAGCGCCCCGGGGGGGGGACTAGCGGGATTACCGGCGGCCGGTGAGCAGTTCTTC
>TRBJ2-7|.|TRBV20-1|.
CSARGPYEQYF
TGCAGTGCCAGGGGTCCCTACGAGCAGTACTTC
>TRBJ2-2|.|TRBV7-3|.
CASSLVGTNTGELFF
TGTGCCAGCAGCTTAGTCGGTACGAACACCGGGGAGCTGTTTTTT
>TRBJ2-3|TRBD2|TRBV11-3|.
CASAGGPSTDTQYF
TGTGCCAGCGCGGGAGGACCAAGCACAGATACGCAGTATTTT
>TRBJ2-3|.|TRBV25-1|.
CASRETGTDTQYF
TGTGCCAGCAGGGAAACAGGGACAGATACGCAGTATTTT
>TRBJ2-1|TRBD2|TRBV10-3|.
CAISEITGGYNEQFF
TGTGCCATCAGTGAAATAACGGGAGGATACAATGAGCAGTTCTTC